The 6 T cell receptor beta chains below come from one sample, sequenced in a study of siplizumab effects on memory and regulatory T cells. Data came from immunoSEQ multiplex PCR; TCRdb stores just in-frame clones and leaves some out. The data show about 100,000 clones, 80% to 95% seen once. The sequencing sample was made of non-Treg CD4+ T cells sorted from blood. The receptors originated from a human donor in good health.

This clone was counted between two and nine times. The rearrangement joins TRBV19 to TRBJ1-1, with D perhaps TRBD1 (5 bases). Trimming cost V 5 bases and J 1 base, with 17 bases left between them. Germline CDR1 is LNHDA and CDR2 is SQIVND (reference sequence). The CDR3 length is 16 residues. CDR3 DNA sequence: TGTGCCAGTAGTCTAGGCAATCCGGGACGGAACACTGAAGCTTTCTTT. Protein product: CASSLGNPGRNTEAFF.

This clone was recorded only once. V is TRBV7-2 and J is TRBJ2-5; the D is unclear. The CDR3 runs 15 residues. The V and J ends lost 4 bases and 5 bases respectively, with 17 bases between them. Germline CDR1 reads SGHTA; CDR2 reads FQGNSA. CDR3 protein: CASSWSMSVGETQYF. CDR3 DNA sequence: TGTGCCAGCAGCTGGAGCATGTCCGTAGGGGAGACCCAGTACTTC.

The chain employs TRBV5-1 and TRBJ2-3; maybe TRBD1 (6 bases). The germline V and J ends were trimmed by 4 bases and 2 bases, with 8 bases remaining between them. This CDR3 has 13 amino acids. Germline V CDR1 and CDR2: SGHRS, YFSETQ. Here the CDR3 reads CASSRQDTDTQYF. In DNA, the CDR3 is TGCGCCAGCAGCCGACAGGACACAGATACGCAGTATTTT. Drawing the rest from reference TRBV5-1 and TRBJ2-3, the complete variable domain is KAGVTQTPRYLIKTRGQQVTLSCSPISGHRSVSWYQQTPGQGLQFLFEYFSETQRNKGNFPGRFSGRQFSNSRSEMNVSTLELGDSALYLCASSRQDTDTQYFGPGTRLTVL.

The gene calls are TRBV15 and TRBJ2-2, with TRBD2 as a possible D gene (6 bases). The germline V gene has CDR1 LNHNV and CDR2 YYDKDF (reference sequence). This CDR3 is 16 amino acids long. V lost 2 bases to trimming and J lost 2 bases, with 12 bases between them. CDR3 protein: CATSRRRDFNTGELFF. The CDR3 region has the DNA TGTGCCACCAGCAGACGCCGGGACTTTAACACCGGGGAGCTGTTTTTT.

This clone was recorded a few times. CDR3 protein: CASSEEGQIRETQYF. The DNA of the CDR3 is TGTGCCAGCAGCGAGGAGGGACAGATCAGGGAGACCCAGTACTTC. The chain uses TRBV6-1 and TRBJ2-5, with D perhaps matching TRBD1 (7 bases). Germline V gene sequence: CDR1 MNHNS, CDR2 SASEGT. Trimming removed 6 bases from V and 5 bases from J, with 19 bases in between. The CDR3 totals 15 residues.

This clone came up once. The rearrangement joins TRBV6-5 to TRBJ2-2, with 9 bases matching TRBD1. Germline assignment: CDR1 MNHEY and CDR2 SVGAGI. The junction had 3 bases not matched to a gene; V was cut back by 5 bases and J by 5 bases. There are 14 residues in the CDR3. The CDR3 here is CASSRDRETGELFF. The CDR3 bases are TGTGCCAGCAGTCGGGACAGGGAGACCGGGGAGCTGTTTTTT.